The present TCR beta chain was sequenced within a study of blood T cell repertoires in COVID-19. Assay: immunoSEQ multiplex PCR; the TCRdb copy retains only in-frame clones and omits some. The data contain about half a million clones, approximately 85% of them singletons. Germline V gene sequence: CDR1 LGHNA, CDR2 YSLEER. V lost 2 bases, J lost 2 bases, and 13 bases stayed unmatched. This CDR3 comprises 18 residues. The specimen sequenced was peripheral blood. The TCR was taken from a human donor in a cohort sampled during active COVID-19. The genes are TRBV4-3 and TRBJ2-7, with 9 bases matching TRBD2. The CDR3 bases are TGCGCCAGCAGCCAATGGGAGGGGGAACTAGCGGGTCCCTACGAGCAGTACTTC. This encodes CASSQWEGELAGPYEQYF.